The source of this TCR beta chain is a study of blood T cell repertoires in COVID-19. Study as a whole: Nucleic acid was either cDNA or gDNA, and it came from T cells, B-cell-depleted T cells, or PBMCs.

In assigning cohorts, the study relied on participant-reported clinical history. Cohort 3 recovery required two negative PCRs, clearance, or symptom resolution. Trimming stripped 1 base from V and 3 bases from J, with 7 bases between. Germline CDR1 is SGHTA and CDR2 is FQGNSA. This CDR3 has 13 amino acids. In the original workflow: Estimation of nucleated cell counts relied on the amplification of reference gene primers. Clones were sequenced by immunoSEQ multiplex PCR, and TCRdb holds only the in-frame ones, with some missing. V and J calls and clone size follow that table, whereas D and trimming were derived from the DNA. The sample lists fewer than 350,000 clones; over 75% were seen once.

The rearrangement joins TRBV7-2 to TRBJ2-7, with D unclear. Sequenced: PBMCs or T cells enriched from blood (not recorded which). The clonotype originates from a young man who had recovered from COVID-19. CDR3 coding DNA: TGTGCCAGCAGCTTAGAGCCTGACTACGAGCAGTACTTC. This gives the protein CASSLEPDYEQYF.